The next 2 T cell receptor beta chains were all read from a single sample in a study of lymphopenia after photon versus proton radiotherapy. The table came from immunoSEQ multiplex PCR; TCRdb's copy has only in-frame clones and leaves some out. The sample consists of around 17,000 clones, 84% of them appearing once. Specimen: peripheral blood, collected from a patient treated with proton-based radiotherapy. The receptors originated from a man aged 70 or older with pancreatic cancer.

The V gene is TRBV19, the J gene TRBJ2-1; the match to TRBD2 covers 7 bases. This CDR3 spans 14 amino acids. CDR1 and CDR2 from the germline V gene are LNHDA and SQIVND (reference sequence). V dropped 4 bases and J dropped 4; count of bases not matched to a gene: 4. The CDR3 reads CASSRASGYNEQFF. In DNA, the CDR3 is TGTGCCAGTAGTAGGGCTAGCGGATACAATGAGCAGTTCTTC.

The rearrangement joins TRBV19 to TRBJ2-7, with 9 bases identical to TRBD1. V was pared by 3 bases and J by 6 bases, with 6 bases of the junction left unmatched. Germline-derived CDR1 and CDR2 are LNHDA and SQIVND (reference sequence). This CDR3 comprises 14 residues. The CDR3 here is CASSIGGTGLEQYF. The CDR3 DNA reads TGTGCCAGTAGTATTGGTGGGACAGGGCTCGAGCAGTACTTC. Based on the CDR3 plus reference TRBV19 and TRBJ2-7, the full variable domain is DGGITQSPKYLFRKEGQNVTLSCEQNLNHDAMYWYRQDPGQGLRLIYYSQIVNDFQKGDIAEGYSVSREKKESFPLTVTSAQKNPTAFYLCASSIGGTGLEQYFGPGTRLTVT.